These 30 T cell receptor beta chains originate from one sample sequenced in a study of blood T cell repertoires in COVID-19. Using immunoSEQ multiplex PCR, the repertoire was profiled, and TCRdb retains in-frame clones only, with some absent. Among around 310,000 clones listed, 89% were seen once. Sequencing was done on a sample of PBMCs or T cells enriched from blood (not recorded which). The source is a woman aged 25 to 45 who had recovered from COVID-19.

The chain joins TRBV18 to TRBJ1-1, with a weak D call TRBD1 (5 bases). Germline V gene lookup returns CDR1 KGHSH and CDR2 LQKENI. The length of the CDR3 is 15 residues. Deletions cut 3 bases from V and 5 bases from J, with 16 bases between. CDR3 loop: CASSPPGRLDTEAFF. The CDR3 DNA reads as TGTGCCAGCTCACCCCCAGGGCGCCTTGATACTGAAGCTTTCTTT.

This clone appeared a single time. V is TRBV3-1 (or the pseudogene TRBV3-2) and J is TRBJ1-5; TRBD1 is a possible D gene (5 bases). V lost 0 bases and J 8 bases, leaving 14 bases between the germline ends. This CDR3 is 15 amino acids long. Germline V lookup: CDR1 LGHDT, CDR2 YNNKEL (reference sequence). The CDR3, as DNA: TGTGCCAGCAGCCAAGATGTGCAGGGAGGTGAGCCCCAGCATTTT. This sequence encodes CASSQDVQGGEPQHF.

The rearrangement uses TRBV4-2 and TRBJ1-5; 10 positions match TRBD1. Losses at the gene ends were 4 bases for V and 6 bases for J; bases not matched to a gene: 9. The CDR3 is made up of 16 amino acids. In germline, CDR1 is LGHNA, CDR2 YNFKEQ. CDR3 loop: CASSPYLDRGPQPQHF. Here the CDR3 DNA reads TGTGCCAGCAGCCCCTACCTCGACAGGGGGCCTCAGCCCCAGCATTTT.

The chain uses TRBV10-1 and TRBJ2-5; 9 bases map to TRBD1. In germline, CDR1 is WNHNN, CDR2 SYGVQD (reference sequence). The V gene end was trimmed by 5 bases and the J gene end by 5 bases; junction bases not matched to a gene: 9. The CDR3 runs 15 residues. CDR3 loop: CASSTRDRVLETQYF. The CDR3 DNA is TGCGCCAGCAGTACCCGGGACAGGGTTTTGGAGACCCAGTACTTC.

The CDR3 protein is CASSTQGSYEQYF. The CDR3 DNA follows: TGTGCCAGCAGTACACAGGGATCCTACGAGCAGTACTTC. The chain couples TRBV5-4 to TRBJ2-7, with D possibly being TRBD1 (6 bases). The V end lost 5 bases, the J end lost 1 base, and 10 bases lay between the germline ends. This CDR3 is built from 13 residues. Germline lookup yields CDR1 SGHNT and CDR2 YYREEE (reference sequence). The variable domain in full, completed from reference TRBV5-4 and TRBJ2-7, reads ETGVTQSPTHLIKTRGQQVTLRCSSQSGHNTVSWYQQALGQGPQFIFQYYREEENGRGNFPPRFSGLQFPNYSSELNVNALELDDSALYLCASSTQGSYEQYFGPGTRLTVT.

The CDR3 bases are TGTGCCAGTAAAATAGCGGGGGGTCAGTACAATGAGCAGTTCTTC. This sequence encodes CASKIAGGQYNEQFF. The chain joins TRBV6-5 to TRBJ2-1, with TRBD2 matching over 10 bases. Germline V CDR1 and CDR2: MNHEY, SVGAGI. V dropped 9 bases and J dropped 4; count of bases not matched to a gene: 9. CDR3 length: 15 amino acids.

The chain uses TRBV29-1 and TRBJ2-1; D gene ambiguous. This CDR3 is 15 amino acids long. Germline values: CDR1 SQVTM, CDR2 ANQGSEA. V lost 3 bases and J lost 0, with 12 bases in between. For the CDR3, the DNA is TGCAGCGTTGACGGGTTTCTCAGCTCCTACAATGAGCAGTTCTTC. It codes for CSVDGFLSSYNEQFF.

This clone has just one count. The V gene is TRBV4-3, the J gene TRBJ1-3; D ambiguous. Between the trimmed V and J ends, which lost 3 bases and 2 bases, there was a span of 11 bases. CDR1 and CDR2 from the germline V gene are LGHNA and YSLEER. The CDR3 runs 15 residues. The CDR3 coding sequence is TGCGCCAGCAGCCACTTATGGGGAGCTGGAAACACCATATATTTT. Its translation: CASSHLWGAGNTIYF.

The rearrangement joins TRBV27 to TRBJ2-7; D ambiguous. The CDR3 covers 15 residues. V was trimmed by 5 bases and J by 2 bases, leaving 16 bases between them. Germline V gene lookup returns CDR1 MNHEY and CDR2 SMNVEV (reference sequence). The CDR3 DNA is TGTGCCAGCAGTGTACAGCAATCGATCCCCTACGAGCAGTACTTC. This sequence encodes CASSVQQSIPYEQYF.

The chain joins TRBV12-5 to TRBJ2-2; 8 bases fit TRBD2. J gave up 5 bases and V 3 bases, and 2 bases lay outside the gene matches. This CDR3 spans 14 amino acids. Germline-derived CDR1 and CDR2 are LGHNT and FRNRAP. The CDR3 DNA reads TGTGCTAGTGGTTTAAGCGGGAGAACCGGGGAGCTGTTTTTT. Its protein product is CASGLSGRTGELFF.

This clone has just one count. The chain couples TRBV27 to TRBJ1-1; no reliable D call. The germline CDR1 and CDR2 sequences are MNHEY and SMNVEV (reference sequence). The germline V and J ends were trimmed by 6 bases and 7 bases, with 18 bases remaining between them. The CDR3 consists of 14 residues. The CDR3 region has the DNA TGTGCCAGCAGATACTCGTCCACTATCGGTGAAGCTTTCTTT. Its translation is CASRYSSTIGEAFF.

J is TRBJ2-2 and V is TRBV19; 10 bases agree with TRBD2. After removal of 5 bases from V and 6 bases from J, the junction contained 15 bases not matched to a gene. There are 18 residues in the CDR3. Germline CDR1 is LNHDA and CDR2 is SQIVND (reference sequence). The CDR3 region is CASSVDSGRALGAGELFF. CDR3 DNA: TGTGCCAGTAGTGTGGACAGCGGGAGGGCCCTCGGGGCCGGGGAGCTGTTTTTT.

The chain joins TRBV28 to TRBJ1-3; the D is unclear. Looked up from germline, CDR1 is MDHEN and CDR2 is SYDVKM. The CDR3 consists of 15 residues. Trimming shortened V by 6 bases and J by 0 bases, and 12 bases separated the two germline ends. The CDR3 spells CASREYHSSGNTIYF. CDR3 sequence (DNA): TGTGCCAGCAGAGAATACCACTCCTCTGGAAACACCATATATTTT.

This sequence joins TRBV7-6 and TRBJ2-7; perhaps TRBD1 as D (5 bases). The germline V gene has CDR1 SGHVS and CDR2 FNYEAQ. V lost 4 bases and J 5 bases, leaving 18 bases between the germline ends. There are 15 residues in the CDR3. The CDR3, as DNA: TGTGCCAGCAGCTCCACTGGGCTGGGGCGCGACGAGCAGTACTTC. It encodes CASSSTGLGRDEQYF.

The rearrangement uses TRBV7-9 and TRBJ2-3; D is unresolved. The CDR3 is 12 amino acids. Germline V gene sequence: CDR1 SEHNR, CDR2 FQNEAQ (reference sequence). V lost 3 bases and J 15 bases, leaving 16 bases between the germline ends. CDR3 region: CASSLRSHSLYF. Written as DNA, the CDR3 is TGTGCCAGCAGCTTGAGGTCCCACTCCCTTTATTTT.

The genes are TRBV6-4 and TRBJ2-2; 7 nucleotides match TRBD1. The germline V gene has CDR1 MRHNA and CDR2 SNTAGT. V shed 8 bases and J 2 bases; nucleotides not matched to a gene: 5. The CDR3 is made up of 14 amino acids. Here the CDR3 DNA reads TGTGCCAGCCGAGTAGGGGGCAACACCGGGGAGCTGTTTTTT. It is translated as CASRVGGNTGELFF.

This clone was detected many times. This chain uses TRBV28 with TRBJ1-5; D is unclear. Trimming stripped 5 bases from V and 0 bases from J, with 11 bases between. Germline CDR1 and CDR2: MDHEN and SYDVKM. The CDR3 consists of 15 residues. For the CDR3, the DNA is TGTGCCAGCAGTCGGTCCCTAGATAGCAATCAGCCCCAGCATTTT. Protein sequence: CASSRSLDSNQPQHF.

This clone was found once. The V call is TRBV6-1, the J call TRBJ2-1; tentative D call: TRBD2 (5 bases). Trimming removed 2 bases at V and 7 bases at J, with 9 bases between. Germline values: CDR1 MNHNS, CDR2 SASEGT. The CDR3 totals 13 residues. CDR3: CASSEFPGNEQFF. CDR3 sequence (DNA): TGTGCCAGCAGTGAATTCCCGGGAAATGAGCAGTTCTTC.

The CDR3: CAWRQDSVNEKLFF. The CDR3 DNA reads TGTGCCTGGAGGCAGGACAGCGTTAATGAAAAACTGTTTTTT. This chain links TRBV30 with TRBJ1-4, with D possibly being TRBD1 (6 bases). Trimming left V 3 bases short and J 4 bases short, with 12 bases between. The CDR3 has 14 residues. CDR1 and CDR2 (germline): GTSNPN, SVGIG (reference sequence). The complete variable domain, with remaining parts taken from reference TRBV30 and TRBJ1-4, reads SQTIHQWPATLVQPVGSPLSLECTVEGTSNPNLYWYRQAAGRGLQLLFYSVGIGQISSEVPQNLSASRPQDRQFILSSKKLLLSDSGFYLCAWRQDSVNEKLFFGSGTQLSVL.

The chain is built from TRBV19 and TRBJ1-1; D remains unclear. Looked up from germline, CDR1 is LNHDA and CDR2 is SQIVND (reference sequence). Trimming stripped 3 bases from V and 3 bases from J, with 29 bases between. This CDR3 region has 20 residues. Written as DNA, the CDR3 is TGTGCCAGTAGTATCCCGCCGCCCGACTGGTCAGAACGTCCGGACACTGAAGCTTTCTTT. Protein sequence: CASSIPPPDWSERPDTEAFF.

This chain links TRBV4-1 with TRBJ2-1, with D possibly TRBD2 on 6 matching bases. Trimming removed 0 bases from V and 0 bases from J, with 12 bases in between. The CDR3 contains 17 residues. Germline lookup yields CDR1 MGHRA and CDR2 YSYEKL. CDR3 in DNA: TGCGCCAGCAGCCAAGATTTTAGCGGAAGCTCCTACAATGAGCAGTTCTTC. Its protein product is CASSQDFSGSSYNEQFF.

The J gene is TRBJ1-5, the V gene TRBV7-9; no firm D call. V shed 3 bases and J shed 7 bases, with 10 bases lying between them. Germline V gene lookup returns CDR1 SEHNR and CDR2 FQNEAQ (reference sequence). The CDR3 contains 13 residues. The CDR3 region is CASSLTPGQPQHF. The CDR3 DNA reads as TGTGCCAGCAGCTTGACCCCGGGGCAGCCCCAGCATTTT.

The chain has TRBV12-3 or TRBV12-4 and TRBJ1-5; D is uncertain. V lost 3 bases and J 6 bases, leaving 6 bases between the germline ends. CDR3 size: 12 residues. The CDR3 sequence is CASSLWAQPQHF. The CDR3 nucleotides read TGTGCCAGCAGTTTGTGGGCTCAGCCCCAGCATTTT.

This chain connects TRBV7-2 to TRBJ1-2, with no clear D. Germline CDR1 reads SGHTA; CDR2 reads FQGNSA. This CDR3 has 13 residues. Trimming took 1 base from V and 7 from J, leaving 10 bases between them. CDR3 sequence reads: CASSLGQNTGYTF. Here the CDR3 DNA reads TGTGCCAGCAGCTTAGGTCAGAACACTGGCTACACCTTC.

The chain combines TRBV14 with TRBJ1-2, with D maybe TRBD1 (6 bases). The CDR3 runs 19 residues. Trimming left V 4 bases short and J 4 bases short, with 28 bases between. Per the germline V gene, CDR1 is SGHDN and CDR2 is FVKESK. DNA for the CDR3: TGTGCCAGCAGCCGGCGGGGGCGCGGGTTACTACTCGGCCCCTATGGCTACACCTTC. This sequence encodes CASSRRGRGLLLGPYGYTF.

The chain joins TRBV29-1 to TRBJ2-3; no reliable D call. The CDR3 has 12 amino acids. The V gene's germline CDR1 is SQVTM and CDR2 ANQGSEA. V was trimmed by 3 bases and J by 4 bases, leaving 8 bases between them. CDR3 bases: TGCAGCGTTGATGGCCTTGCAGATACGCAGTATTTT. As protein: CSVDGLADTQYF.

The V call is TRBV12-5, the J call TRBJ2-1; TRBD2 agrees at 8 bases. The CDR3 spans 17 residues. Germline V gene sequence: CDR1 LGHNT, CDR2 FRNRAP. V shed 6 bases and J 2 bases; nucleotides not matched to a gene: 12. This CDR3 reads CASGQSLLAETYNEQFF. The DNA of the CDR3 is TGTGCTAGTGGCCAATCATTACTAGCGGAGACCTACAATGAGCAGTTCTTC.

The rearrangement joins TRBV18 to TRBJ1-2; weak D call: TRBD1 (6 bases). This CDR3 has 15 residues. The V gene lost 4 bases and the J gene lost 0 bases, with 12 bases spanning the gap. The germline CDR1 and CDR2 sequences are KGHSH and LQKENI. The CDR3 loop reads CASSLRDTSNYGYTF. CDR3 coding DNA: TGTGCCAGCTCACTCCGGGACACATCTAACTATGGCTACACCTTC.

This rearrangement joins TRBV5-6 to TRBJ2-2; 10 nucleotides align to TRBD2. Germline V gene sequence: CDR1 SGHDT, CDR2 YYEEEE. The CDR3 covers 15 residues. V lost 3 bases and J lost 6; bases outside the gene matches: 5. The CDR3 protein is CASSSIAGGPGELFF. Here the CDR3 DNA reads TGTGCCAGCAGCTCAATAGCGGGAGGACCCGGGGAGCTGTTTTTT. The variable domain in full, with the rest retrieved from reference TRBV5-6 and TRBJ2-2, is DAGVTQSPTHLIKTRGQQVTLRCSPKSGHDTVSWYQQALGQGPQFIFQYYEEEERQRGNFPDRFSGHQFPNYSSELNVNALLLGDSALYLCASSSIAGGPGELFFGEGSRLTVL.

The chain combines TRBV7-9 with TRBJ1-1; D is possibly TRBD1 (6 bases). V was cut by 4 bases and J by 5 bases, with 8 bases left in between. Germline V CDR1 and CDR2: SEHNR, FQNEAQ (reference sequence). The CDR3 consists of 12 residues. CDR3 amino acids: CASSWGRTEAFF. CDR3 nucleotide sequence: TGTGCCAGCAGCTGGGGGCGGACTGAAGCTTTCTTT.